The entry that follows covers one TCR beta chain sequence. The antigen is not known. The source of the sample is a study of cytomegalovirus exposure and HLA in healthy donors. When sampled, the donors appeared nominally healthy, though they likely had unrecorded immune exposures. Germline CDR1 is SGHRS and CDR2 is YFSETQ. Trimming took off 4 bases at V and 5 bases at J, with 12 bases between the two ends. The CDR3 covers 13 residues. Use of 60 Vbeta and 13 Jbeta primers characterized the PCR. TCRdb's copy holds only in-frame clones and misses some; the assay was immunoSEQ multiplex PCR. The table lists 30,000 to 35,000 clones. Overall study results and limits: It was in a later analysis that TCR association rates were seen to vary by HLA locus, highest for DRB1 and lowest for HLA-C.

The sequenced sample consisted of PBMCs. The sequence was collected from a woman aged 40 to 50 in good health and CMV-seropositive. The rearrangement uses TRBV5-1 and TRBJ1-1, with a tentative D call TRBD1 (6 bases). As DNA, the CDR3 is TGCGCCAGCAGCGGGGGGGGCGAGACTGAAGCTTTCTTT. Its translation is CASSGGGETEAFF.